This T cell receptor beta chain was documented in a study of T cell responses to AZD1222 COVID-19 vaccine. On the study more broadly: Pooling of second doses given at about 4 or about 12 weeks was done.

Study outcomes and limitations: Baseline antibody screening turned up just 6 or 7 seropositive AZD1222 recipients.

Repertoires were generated with immunoSEQ multiplex PCR, while TCRdb's copy carries only in-frame clones and drops some. Of 170,000 or so clones in the sample, roughly 93% are singletons; the top ten hold about 0.9%. V gave up 0 bases and J gave up 5 bases, with 15 bases separating them. The CDR3 has 17 residues. The germline CDR1 and CDR2 sequences are SGHRS and YFSETQ. Comment on this clone: What it binds is unknown.

This chain connects TRBV5-1 to TRBJ1-6; D is unresolved. This sequence originates from an adult in good health. The source was peripheral blood, collected on day 0 of AZD1222 vaccination. CDR3 residues: CASSLEPPTANNSPLHF. The CDR3 DNA sequence: TGCGCCAGCAGCTTGGAGCCCCCGACGGCAAATAATTCACCCCTCCACTTT.